The T cell receptor beta chain described here comes from a study of shared clonotypes between healthy human individuals. V was shortened by 2 bases and J by 5 bases, with 12 bases between the two germline ends. The CDR3 covers 15 residues. The germline V gene encodes CDR1 SEHNR and CDR2 FQNEAQ (reference sequence). The method was immunoSEQ multiplex PCR; TCRdb's version includes in-frame clones alone and lacks a portion of them. The data contain about 750,000 clones, around 92% of them singletons. In the naive CD8 group, cells lacked CD45RO and were positively selected for CCR7, so terminally differentiated effector memory CD45RA+ cells were left out.

V usage is TRBV7-9 and J usage is TRBJ2-2; no definite D call. The clonotype originates from a man aged 25 to 40 in good health. Sample: naive CD8+ T cells sorted from blood. CDR3 sequence reads: CASSLTVLRTGELFF. The CDR3 coding sequence is TGTGCCAGCAGCTTAACAGTATTGAGGACCGGGGAGCTGTTTTTT. The full variable domain, with the rest looked up from reference TRBV7-9 and TRBJ2-2, is DTGVSQNPRHKITKRGQNVTFRCDPISEHNRLYWYRQTLGQGPEFLTYFQNEAQLEKSRLLSDRFSAERPKGSFSTLEIQRTEQGDSAMYLCASSLTVLRTGELFFGEGSRLTVL.